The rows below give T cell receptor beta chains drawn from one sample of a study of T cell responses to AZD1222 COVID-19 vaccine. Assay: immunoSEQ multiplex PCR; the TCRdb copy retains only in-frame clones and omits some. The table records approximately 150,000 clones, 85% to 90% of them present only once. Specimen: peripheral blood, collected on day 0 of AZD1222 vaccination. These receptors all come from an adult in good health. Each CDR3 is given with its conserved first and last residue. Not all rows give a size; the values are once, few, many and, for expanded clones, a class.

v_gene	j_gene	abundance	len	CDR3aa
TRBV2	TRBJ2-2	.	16	CASSKQGQGGTGELFF
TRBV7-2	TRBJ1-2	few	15	CASSSYTGGLGGYTF
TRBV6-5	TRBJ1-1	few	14	CASRITDFSTEAFF
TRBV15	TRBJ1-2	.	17	CATSRGGNSPANYGYTF
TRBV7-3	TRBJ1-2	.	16	CASSPTPSTLSYGYTF
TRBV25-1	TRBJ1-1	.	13	CASSVQGYTEAFF
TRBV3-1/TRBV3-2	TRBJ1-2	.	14	CASNSGTANYGYTF
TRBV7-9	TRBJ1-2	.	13	CASRPLGSYGYTF
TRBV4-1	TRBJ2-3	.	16	CASSQEDGTGTDTQYF
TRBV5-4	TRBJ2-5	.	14	CASSLAQREETQYF
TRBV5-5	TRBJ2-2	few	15	CASSLGPKNTGELFF
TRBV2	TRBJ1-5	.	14	CASSDGRSNQPQHF